This TCR beta chain was recorded in a study of blood T cell repertoires in COVID-19. Clones were sequenced by immunoSEQ multiplex PCR, and TCRdb holds only the in-frame ones, with some missing. The table includes about 83,000 clones, about 82% detected once. Trimming removed 0 bases from V and 3 bases from J; junction bases left unmatched: 8. From germline, CDR1 is LGHDT and CDR2 YNNKEL (reference sequence). The CDR3 is 17 amino acids. The source is a woman older than 75 in a cohort sampled during active or convalescent COVID-19. The V and J genes are TRBV3-1 (or the pseudogene TRBV3-2) and TRBJ1-5, with 7 bases identical to TRBD1. The specimen was peripheral blood. The CDR3: CASSQEVRTGDNQPQHF. CDR3 coding DNA: TGTGCCAGCAGCCAAGAGGTTCGGACAGGAGACAATCAGCCCCAGCATTTT.